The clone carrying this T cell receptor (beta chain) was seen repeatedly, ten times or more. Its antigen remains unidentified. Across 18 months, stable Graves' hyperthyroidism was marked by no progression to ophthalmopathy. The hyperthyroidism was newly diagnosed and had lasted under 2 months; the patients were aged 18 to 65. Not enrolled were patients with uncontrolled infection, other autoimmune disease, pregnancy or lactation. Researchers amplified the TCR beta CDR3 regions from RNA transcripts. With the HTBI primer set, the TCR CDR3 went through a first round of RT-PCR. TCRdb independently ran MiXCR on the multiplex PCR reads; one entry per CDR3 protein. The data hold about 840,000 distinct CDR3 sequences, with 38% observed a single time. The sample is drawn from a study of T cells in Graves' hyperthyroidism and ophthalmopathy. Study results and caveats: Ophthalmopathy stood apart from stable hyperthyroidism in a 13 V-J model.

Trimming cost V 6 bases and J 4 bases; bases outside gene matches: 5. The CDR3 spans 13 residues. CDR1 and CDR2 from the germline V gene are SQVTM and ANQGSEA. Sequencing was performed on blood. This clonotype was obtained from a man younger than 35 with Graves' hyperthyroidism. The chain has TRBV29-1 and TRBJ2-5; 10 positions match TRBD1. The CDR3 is CSVQRQGAETQYF. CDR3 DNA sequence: TGCAGCGTCCAAAGACAGGGGGCAGAGACCCAGTACTTC. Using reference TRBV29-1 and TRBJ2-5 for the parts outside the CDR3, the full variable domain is SAVISQKPSRDICQRGTSLTIQCQVDSQVTMMFWYRQQPGQSLTLIATANQGSEATYESGFVIDKFPISRPNLTFSTLTVSNMSPEDSSIYLCSVQRQGAETQYFGPGTRLLVL.